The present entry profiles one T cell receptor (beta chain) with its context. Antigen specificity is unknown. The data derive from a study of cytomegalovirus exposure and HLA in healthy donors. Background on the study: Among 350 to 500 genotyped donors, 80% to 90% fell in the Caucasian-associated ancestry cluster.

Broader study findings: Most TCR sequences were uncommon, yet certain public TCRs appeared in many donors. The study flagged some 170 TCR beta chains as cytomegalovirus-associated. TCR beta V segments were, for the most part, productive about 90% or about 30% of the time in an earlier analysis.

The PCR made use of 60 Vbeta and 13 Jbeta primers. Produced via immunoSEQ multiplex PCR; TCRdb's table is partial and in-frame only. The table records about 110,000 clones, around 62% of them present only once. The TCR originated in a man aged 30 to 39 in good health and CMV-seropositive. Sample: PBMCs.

This chain's CDR3 is CASSSGINSPLHF. In DNA, the CDR3 is TGTGCCAGCAGCTCGGGTATTAATTCACCCCTCCACTTT. V gene TRBV11-3 combines with J gene TRBJ1-6; D is uncertain. Trimming took off 4 bases at V and 6 bases at J, with 7 bases between the two ends. Germline assignment: CDR1 SGHNT and CDR2 YENEEA. The length of the CDR3 is 13 residues.